This TCR beta chain was captured by sequencing in a study of blood T cells in healthy people across ages. This clonotype was detected only a few times. Combining a sample-barcoded 5' primer with a J-beta primer mix, a second PCR ran for about 7 to 12 cycles. TCRdb fed the 5' RACE reads into MiXCR, producing one record per CDR3 protein. This table holds around 1,000,000 distinct CDR3 sequences, approximately 25% found once. Separately, the same data were catalogued under a study of T cells of mothers and their children.

The sequencing sample was made of blood. This TCR was sampled from a girl aged 2 to 10 in good health.

CDR3 nucleotides: TGTGCCAGCAGCGCCCTTGAAGGGGGGCGGCAAGAGACCCAGTACTTC. This codes for CASSALEGGRQETQYF. The chain carries TRBV9 and TRBJ2-5, with D tentatively TRBD1 or TRBD2 (6 bases each). The germline V gene encodes CDR1 SGDLS and CDR2 YYNGEE. CDR3 length equals 16 residues. V was pared by 3 bases and J by 2 bases, with 17 bases between.